Sequencing of this T cell receptor (beta chain) was carried out in a study of Tregs in tolerant kidney transplant recipients. V lost 5 bases and J lost 7; bases outside the gene matches: 11. Germline V gene lookup returns CDR1 MDHEN and CDR2 SYDVKM. The CDR3 length is 17 residues. Sequenced by immunoSEQ multiplex PCR; TCRdb stores in-frame clones only, minus some. The table records over 50,000 clones, 70% to 90% of them present only once. Sequenced here: Tregs from blood, sampled before the transplant. The receptor was derived from a human donor who received a combined kidney and bone marrow transplant. This rearrangement joins TRBV28 to TRBJ2-2; 12 bases are shared with TRBD1. The CDR3 DNA reads as TGTGCCAGCAGTCTTACCGGGACAGGGGGCGGGGACGGGGAGCTGTTTTTT. Residues: CASSLTGTGGGDGELFF.